This TCR beta chain appears in the sequencing data of a study of spatial heterogeneity in lung cancer. Study details: Donors were roughly 70 untreated early-stage non-small cell lung cancer patients. PBMC samples from follow-up, where available, were sequenced a median of roughly 2 years after resection.

All TCR cDNA molecules were individually tagged with a unique molecular identifier. TCRdb independently ran MiXCR on the 5' RACE reads; one entry per CDR3 protein. The sample shows about 20,000 distinct CDR3 sequences, 9% to 10% of them seen only once. As for time point: blood at routine non-recurrence follow-up after resection. Without sorting, whole RNA was sequenced from tumor, nontumor lung or frozen PBMC. With V trimmed by 6 bases and J by 5 bases, 9 bases remained unmatched. CDR3 length equals 15 residues. This TCR derives from a female donor with early-stage non-small cell lung cancer. Specimen: PBMCs, collected at follow-up. The chain recombines TRBV12-3 or TRBV12-4 with TRBJ2-7; 11 bases agree with TRBD2. The CDR3 DNA reads TGTGCCAGCAGCAAACTTAGCGGGAGGGCCAACGAGCAGTACTTC. It encodes CASSKLSGRANEQYF.